A selection of T cell receptor beta chains follows, all from one sample in a study of blood T cell repertoires in COVID-19. Assay: immunoSEQ multiplex PCR; the TCRdb copy retains only in-frame clones and omits some. This table holds about 140,000 clones, approximately 86% found once. Sequencing was carried out using peripheral blood. The source of these receptors is a woman in her fifties or sixties with acute or convalescent COVID-19. The CDR3 runs from the conserved cysteine through the conserved F or W. D genes are given only for firm matches. The size entry is marked missing in some rows and otherwise reads once, few, many or a size class.

v_gene	d_gene	j_gene	abundance	CDR3nt	CDR3aa
TRBV6-5	.	TRBJ1-1	few	TGTGCCATAGGGGGATTTGAAGCTTTCTTT	CAIGGFEAFF
TRBV5-4	TRBD1	TRBJ1-1	.	TGTGCCAGCAGCTCTGGAGTGTCAGGGGGGACTGAAGCTTTCTTT	CASSSGVSGGTEAFF
TRBV29-1	TRBD1	TRBJ1-2	.	TGCAGCGTTGATCCCGGACAGGGAAGGGGCTACACCTTC	CSVDPGQGRGYTF
TRBV5-8	TRBD1	TRBJ2-1	.	TGTGCCAGCAGCTTGGCAGGGGGTGAGCAGTTCTTC	CASSLAGGEQFF
TRBV3-1/TRBV3-2	.	TRBJ1-5	.	TGTGCCAGCAGCCAAGCGTCGGTCGTCGGGTATCAGCCCCAGCATTTT	CASSQASVVGYQPQHF
TRBV10-2	TRBD1	TRBJ2-1	.	TGCGCCAGCAGGGGGACAGGTTTCTACAATGAGCAGTTCTTC	CASRGTGFYNEQFF
TRBV5-5	.	TRBJ2-7	.	TGTGCCAGCAGCCCCTTTAACAGGGGGGGCTTCTCCTACGAGCAGTACTTC	CASSPFNRGGFSYEQYF
TRBV7-9	TRBD1	TRBJ2-7	.	TGTGCCAGCAGCTTAGAAGGGACAGGGGCCGAGCAGTACTTC	CASSLEGTGAEQYF
TRBV6-5	TRBD1	TRBJ1-1	.	TGTGCCAGCAGTTACGAGGGGAACAGGGGGACTGAAGCTTTCTTT	CASSYEGNRGTEAFF
TRBV7-9	TRBD1	TRBJ2-7	.	TGTGCCAGCACCCCGACAGGGACGTCACGATACGAGCAGTACTTC	CASTPTGTSRYEQYF
TRBV5-5	TRBD2	TRBJ2-3	.	TGTGCCAGCAGACTGGGACTAGCGGGGGGGCTGGATACGCAGTATTTT	CASRLGLAGGLDTQYF
TRBV3-1/TRBV3-2	.	TRBJ1-6	.	TGTGCCAGCAGCCAAGGGAGCTCCTATAATTCACCCCTCCACTTT	CASSQGSSYNSPLHF
TRBV5-1	TRBD1	TRBJ1-1	.	TGCGCCAGCAGCTTATTTGGCCCCGGACAGGGCGCGATGAACACTGAAGCTTTCTTT	CASSLFGPGQGAMNTEAFF
TRBV11-1	TRBD1	TRBJ1-4	.	TGTGCCAGCAGCCGGGGGACAGCTGAAAAACTGTTTTTT	CASSRGTAEKLFF
TRBV27	TRBD2	TRBJ2-5	.	TGTGCCAGCCCAACGCTAAGACTAGCGGGGGGTCCTCGGGAGACCCAGTACTTC	CASPTLRLAGGPRETQYF
TRBV27	TRBD2	TRBJ2-3	.	TGTGCCAGCAGTTTAACTCGTCTAGCGGGGTTTACTAGCACAGATACGCAGTATTTT	CASSLTRLAGFTSTDTQYF
TRBV24-1	.	TRBJ2-1	.	TGTGCCACCAGTGACTCAGGGGGGAATGAGCAGTTCTTC	CATSDSGGNEQFF
TRBV24-1	TRBD2	TRBJ2-3	few	TGTGCCACCAGTGATTTTCCTAGCGGGGCCTCCACAGATACGCAGTATTTT	CATSDFPSGASTDTQYF
TRBV6-5	.	TRBJ1-6	.	TGTGCCAGCAGGCGCTCCTATAATTCACCCCTCCACTTT	CASRRSYNSPLHF
TRBV5-1	.	TRBJ2-3	.	TGCGCCAGCAGCTTCTCCACAGATACGCAGTATTTT	CASSFSTDTQYF
TRBV5-1	.	TRBJ1-5	.	TGCGCCAGCAGCTTGGGGACAGTAAATCAGCCCCAGCATTTT	CASSLGTVNQPQHF
TRBV6-5	TRBD1	TRBJ1-1	.	TGTGCCAGCAGTCCCCGGACAGGGTGGACTGAAGCTTTCTTT	CASSPRTGWTEAFF
TRBV9	TRBD2	TRBJ2-1	.	TGTGCCAGCAGCCTCTCTCGGGTAGCGGGGGGGGAGCAGTTCTTC	CASSLSRVAGGEQFF
TRBV27	TRBD1	TRBJ2-7	once	TGTGCCAGCAGAATACCCGGACAGGGGATCTACGAGCAGTACTTC	CASRIPGQGIYEQYF
TRBV6-2/TRBV6-3	.	TRBJ2-7	.	TGTGCCAGCAGTCGGAGACAGACCTACGAGCAGTACTTC	CASSRRQTYEQYF
TRBV27	TRBD2	TRBJ2-1	.	TGTGCCAGCAGAATAGCGGGGGGAGGTAAAGGGCAGTTCTTC	CASRIAGGGKGQFF
TRBV5-1	.	TRBJ1-1	.	TGCGCCAGCAGCTTGACAAGAATGAACACTGAAGCTTTCTTT	CASSLTRMNTEAFF
TRBV19	TRBD1	TRBJ2-2	.	TGTGCCAGTAGTATGAAAGGACAGGGGGTCGCGAACACCGGGGAGCTGTTTTTT	CASSMKGQGVANTGELFF
TRBV28	.	TRBJ2-4	.	TGTGCCAGCAGTTTAGGTGGACAGCAAAACATTCAGTACTTC	CASSLGGQQNIQYF
TRBV5-1	TRBD1	TRBJ2-7	.	TGCGCCAGCAGAGCCGGGACAGGGTTTTCCTACGAGCAGTACTTC	CASRAGTGFSYEQYF
TRBV11-3	TRBD1	TRBJ2-7	.	TGTGCCAGCAGCTTAGCCCGGGGACAGGCAGGAATCTACGAGCAGTACTTC	CASSLARGQAGIYEQYF
TRBV5-1	.	TRBJ2-7	once	TGCGCCAGCAGCTTGGAGGTGGCGGGGGAGCAGTACTTC	CASSLEVAGEQYF
TRBV28	TRBD2	TRBJ2-7	.	TGTGCCAGCTTGACCGGGGGGTACTCCTACGAGCAGTACTTC	CASLTGGYSYEQYF
TRBV28	.	TRBJ1-2	few	TGTGCCAGCAGTTTATGGTTCGGGGTGGACGGCTACACCTTC	CASSLWFGVDGYTF
TRBV11-2	TRBD1	TRBJ1-2	.	TGTGCCAGCAGCTCGGACAGGGGCAATGGCTACACCTTC	CASSSDRGNGYTF
TRBV9	.	TRBJ2-2	.	TGTGCCAGCAGCGTAGGACAGGAGGTCGCCACCGGGGAGCTGTTTTTT	CASSVGQEVATGELFF
TRBV9	.	TRBJ1-3	.	TGTGCCAGCAGCGTAGGGTCGGTCTACTCTGGAAACACCATATATTTT	CASSVGSVYSGNTIYF
TRBV15	TRBD2	TRBJ2-7	.	TGTGCCACCAGCAGAGAAAGCGGGACTAGCGTCTACGAGCAGTACTTC	CATSRESGTSVYEQYF
TRBV2	TRBD2	TRBJ2-7	.	TGTGCCAGCACGGGACTAGCGGGGATGTACGAGCAGTACTTC	CASTGLAGMYEQYF
TRBV2	.	TRBJ2-3	few	TGTGCCAGCCCCAGACTAGACCCCACAGATACGCAGTATTTT	CASPRLDPTDTQYF
TRBV3-1/TRBV3-2	.	TRBJ1-3	.	TGTGCCAGCAGCCAGGAGATAAGTGGAAACACCATATATTTT	CASSQEISGNTIYF